Listed below are T cell receptor beta chains from one sample, sequenced in a study of blood T cell repertoires in COVID-19. Sequencing used immunoSEQ multiplex PCR; TCRdb keeps in-frame clones, though not all of them. The table lists over 350,000 clones, around nine tenths of them singletons, with 10% in the top ten. Sequenced material: PBMCs or T cells enriched from blood (not recorded which). These receptors originate from a woman between 50 and 59 years old who had recovered from COVID-19. CDR3s include the opening cysteine and the closing phenylalanine or tryptophan. A D gene is named only where the DNA matches it firmly. Clone size is stated in some rows and not others, as once, few, many or a class when expanded.

TRBJ1-4,.,TRBV19,.,TGTGCCAGTAGTATAGATCCCCCCGTAAGGGGAGGTGAAAAACTGTTTTTT,CASSIDPPVRGGEKLFF
TRBJ2-7,.,TRBV6-5,.,TGTGCCAGCAGTTACTCGTATACCTACGAGCAGTACTTC,CASSYSYTYEQYF
TRBJ2-5,once,TRBV28,TRBD1,TGTGCCAGCAGGACCCCAGGGGGCTGGGAGACCCAGTACTTC,CASRTPGGWETQYF
TRBJ1-6,.,TRBV6-5,.,TGTGCCAGCTACAACATCTTAAATTCACCCCTCCACTTT,CASYNILNSPLHF
TRBJ1-2,few,TRBV29-1,TRBD1,TGCAGCGTTGGGAACCCTCCCTCCAGGGGGCGGGTGGGGTCTAACTATGGCTACACCTTC,CSVGNPPSRGRVGSNYGYTF
TRBJ2-3,few,TRBV5-1,TRBD2,TGCGCCAGCAGCTTCGATCCCGGGGGGGCGGGAGATACGCAGTATTTT,CASSFDPGGAGDTQYF
TRBJ1-2,.,TRBV4-2,.,TGTGCCAGCAGCCAAGAGCAGGGTACGGACTATGGCTACACCTTC,CASSQEQGTDYGYTF
TRBJ1-4,.,TRBV2,.,TGTGCCAGCACCCTGGGGGGGGGAACTAATGAAAAACTGTTTTTT,CASTLGGGTNEKLFF
TRBJ2-5,.,TRBV7-8,.,TGTGCCAGCAGCTTAGGAACAGGGTCGGAGACCCAGTACTTC,CASSLGTGSETQYF
TRBJ2-2,.,TRBV7-3,TRBD1,TGTGCCAGCAGCCCCAGAACTGACAGGGTCGGGGAGCTGTTTTTT,CASSPRTDRVGELFF
TRBJ2-3,.,TRBV9,TRBD2,TGTGCCAGCAGCAGTCTAGCGGGGAGCACCACAGATACGCAGTATTTT,CASSSLAGSTTDTQYF
TRBJ2-5,once,TRBV5-4,TRBD2,TGTGCCAGCAGCTTGAAGTTAGCGGGGGAAGAGACCCAGTACTTC,CASSLKLAGEETQYF
TRBJ1-3,.,TRBV27,.,TGTGCCAGCAGGGAGGGGCCCAGCTCTGGAAACACCATATATTTT,CASREGPSSGNTIYF
TRBJ2-1,once,TRBV4-1,TRBD2,TGCGCCAGCAGCCAAGATACGGGACTAGGGGGAAATGAGCAGTTCTTC,CASSQDTGLGGNEQFF
TRBJ2-7,.,TRBV2,.,TGTGCCAGCATACGGAGCTCCTACGAGCAGTACTTC,CASIRSSYEQYF
TRBJ2-3,.,TRBV18,TRBD2,TGTGCCAGCTCACCATTCCACGGGGGGGACACAGATACGCAGTATTTT,CASSPFHGGDTDTQYF
TRBJ2-7,.,TRBV10-3,.,TGTGCCATCAGTGAAATCGGGGAGGGTAGAAGGGGGGAGCAGTACTTC,CAISEIGEGRRGEQYF
TRBJ2-7,.,TRBV5-1,.,TGCGCCAGCAGCTTGGAGGTTTTCGGAGCCTACGAGCAGTACTTC,CASSLEVFGAYEQYF
TRBJ2-2,.,TRBV6-5,TRBD2,TGTGCCAGCAGTAATAGCGGGGGGAACACCGGGGAGCTGTTTTTT,CASSNSGGNTGELFF
TRBJ2-2,.,TRBV14,TRBD1,TGTGCCAGCAGCCAAGGTTGGGGACAGTACACCGGGGAGCTGTTTTTT,CASSQGWGQYTGELFF
TRBJ1-1,.,TRBV19,TRBD1,TGTGCCACCACCTTGACAGGGGGCATCACTGAAGCTTTCTTT,CATTLTGGITEAFF
TRBJ1-5,few,TRBV4-1,TRBD1,TGCGCCAGCAGCCATGACAGGGGGTCCAATCAGCCCCAGCATTTT,CASSHDRGSNQPQHF
TRBJ2-7,.,TRBV6-2/TRBV6-3,.,TGTGCCAGCAGTTACCGGGGAAAGCTAACCTACGAGCAGTACTTC,CASSYRGKLTYEQYF
TRBJ1-6,.,TRBV28,.,TGTGCCAGCAGTTTGTGGCTTGGGGGCCGACGGGATTCACCCCTCCACTTT,CASSLWLGGRRDSPLHF
TRBJ2-1,.,TRBV2,.,TGTGCCAGCAGTGTATGGGAGCGGAATGAGCAGTTCTTC,CASSVWERNEQFF
TRBJ1-1,.,TRBV10-3,TRBD1,TGTGCCATCAGTGCCCAGGGGGCTTGGACTGAAGCTTTCTTT,CAISAQGAWTEAFF
TRBJ1-5,once,TRBV24-1,TRBD1,TGTGCCACCAGTGCCACAGGGGATCAGCCCCAGCATTTT,CATSATGDQPQHF
TRBJ2-1,once,TRBV11-3,.,TGTGCCAGCAGCCTCCCCCCAGGTGATGAGCAGTTCTTC,CASSLPPGDEQFF
TRBJ2-2,once,TRBV5-1,TRBD1,TGCGCCAGCAGCTTGGCCGGAGCGCTCGGACAGGGGCTCACCGGGGAGCTGTTTTTT,CASSLAGALGQGLTGELFF
TRBJ2-7,.,TRBV7-8,TRBD1,TGTGCCAGCAGCCCGACAGGGAACGAGCAGTACTTC,CASSPTGNEQYF
TRBJ1-1,.,TRBV18,.,TGTGCCAGCTCATTTGACAGTGGTGAAGCTTTCTTT,CASSFDSGEAFF
TRBJ2-3,.,TRBV15,TRBD2,TGTGCCACCAGCCTAGCGGGGGGACGGGATACGCAGTATTTT,CATSLAGGRDTQYF
TRBJ1-1,.,TRBV18,TRBD1,TGTGCCAGCCGTCCCGGAGGGGGCGGTCCAGCTTTCTTT,CASRPGGGGPAFF
TRBJ1-1,.,TRBV19,.,TGTGCCAGTAAGATCTCCCACCTAGAAATCACTGAAGCTTTCTTT,CASKISHLEITEAFF
TRBJ1-2,.,TRBV27,.,TGTGCCAGCAGTCTTACACACCAGACAGGCTCTGGGTATGGCTACACCTTC,CASSLTHQTGSGYGYTF
TRBJ1-3,.,TRBV4-3,.,TGCGCCAGCAGCCAAGATCGGGGGGGGCCTGGAAACACCATATATTTT,CASSQDRGGPGNTIYF
TRBJ1-1,.,TRBV19,.,TGTGCCAGTAGCCTCAGGGTTTTTAACACTGAAGCTTTCTTT,CASSLRVFNTEAFF
TRBJ2-5,.,TRBV5-1,TRBD1,TGCGCCAGCAGCTGGCCAAATGTATGGGGACAGGGTAAAGAGACCCAGTACTTC,CASSWPNVWGQGKETQYF
TRBJ1-1,.,TRBV29-1,TRBD1,TGCAGCGTTGCTGGACAGGCGATGAACACTGAAGCTTTCTTT,CSVAGQAMNTEAFF
TRBJ2-7,.,TRBV27,TRBD1,TGTGCCAGCAGTCTTAACAGGGGGCGTGAGCAGTACTTC,CASSLNRGREQYF
TRBJ1-1,.,TRBV7-9,.,TGTGCCAGCAGCTTAGGTTCAGGGACTGAAGCTTTCTTT,CASSLGSGTEAFF
TRBJ1-5,once,TRBV28,.,TGTGCCAGCACCCTCCCCCGGGGGGCGCGCAATCAGCCCCAGCATTTT,CASTLPRGARNQPQHF
TRBJ2-2,.,TRBV7-2,TRBD2,TGTGCCAGCAGCTCTTTAGCGGGGCAAAACACCGGGGAGCTGTTTTTT,CASSSLAGQNTGELFF
TRBJ2-7,.,TRBV5-1,TRBD1,TGCGCCAGCCGCCGGGACAGGGAACACGAGCAGTACTTC,CASRRDREHEQYF
TRBJ2-3,.,TRBV24-1,.,TGTGCCACCAGTGATTCGGGGGTCTGGGGTCGGATTAGCACAGATACGCAGTATTTT,CATSDSGVWGRISTDTQYF
TRBJ2-3,.,TRBV5-1,TRBD1,TGCGCCAGCAGCTTGGAAACAGGGGAAGATACGCAGTATTTT,CASSLETGEDTQYF
TRBJ1-4,.,TRBV12-5,TRBD1,TGTGCTAGTGGTTTGGCAGGGGGCTGGACTAATGAAAAACTGTTTTTT,CASGLAGGWTNEKLFF
TRBJ2-7,.,TRBV28,TRBD1,TGTGCCAGCAGTTTAGGACAGGGGATCACCTACGAGCAGTACTTC,CASSLGQGITYEQYF
TRBJ1-5,.,TRBV10-1,TRBD1,TGCGCCAGCAGTGACCGGGACAGTGCCCCTTGGCAGCCCCAGCATTTT,CASSDRDSAPWQPQHF
TRBJ2-4,.,TRBV5-1,TRBD2,TGCGCCAGCAGTGCGGGGGATTCTGACAAAAACATTCAGTACTTC,CASSAGDSDKNIQYF
TRBJ1-5,.,TRBV11-2,TRBD1,TGTGCCAGCAGCCCCGGGACAGAAATTAGCAATCAGCCCCAGCATTTT,CASSPGTEISNQPQHF
TRBJ1-6,.,TRBV19,TRBD1,TGTGCCAGTAGGGCCGGACAGGGGCTATGGAATTCACCCCTCCACTTT,CASRAGQGLWNSPLHF
TRBJ2-7,.,TRBV5-1,.,TGCGCCAGCAGCTTGGAAGGACAGAACCCCTACGAGCAGTACTTC,CASSLEGQNPYEQYF
TRBJ2-3,.,TRBV2,TRBD2,TGTGCCAGCAGTGAAGACCTGACTAGCGGGAGCACAGATACGCAGTATTTT,CASSEDLTSGSTDTQYF
TRBJ1-2,.,TRBV19,.,TGTGCCAGTAGTATTCTAGGACGGACTTCTAACTATGGCTACACCTTC,CASSILGRTSNYGYTF
TRBJ1-5,.,TRBV2,.,TGTGCCAGCAGTGAAACACAAACAGGGCTCGGGCAGCCCCAGCATTTT,CASSETQTGLGQPQHF
TRBJ2-5,.,TRBV11-2,.,TGTGCCAGCAGCTTACTACAGGGAGGGGAGACCCAGTACTTC,CASSLLQGGETQYF
TRBJ1-1,.,TRBV7-6,.,TGTGCCAGCAGCCCGGCGGCAGCGACTGAAGCTTTCTTT,CASSPAAATEAFF
TRBJ2-7,.,TRBV28,TRBD2,TGTGCCAGCAGTACCGCCGGGGGGAGGTCCTACGAGCAGTACTTC,CASSTAGGRSYEQYF